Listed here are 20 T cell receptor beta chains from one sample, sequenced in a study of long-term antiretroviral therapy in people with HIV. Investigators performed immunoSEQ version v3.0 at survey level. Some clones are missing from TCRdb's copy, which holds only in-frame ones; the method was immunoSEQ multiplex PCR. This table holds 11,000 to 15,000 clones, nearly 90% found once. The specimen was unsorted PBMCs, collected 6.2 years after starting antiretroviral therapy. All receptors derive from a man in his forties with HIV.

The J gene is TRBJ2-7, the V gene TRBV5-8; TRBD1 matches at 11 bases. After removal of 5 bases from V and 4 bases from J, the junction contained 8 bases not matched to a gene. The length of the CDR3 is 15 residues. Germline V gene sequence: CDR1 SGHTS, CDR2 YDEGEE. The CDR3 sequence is CASSSYGTGGYEQYF. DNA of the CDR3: TGTGCCAGCAGTTCATACGGGACAGGGGGTTACGAGCAGTACTTC. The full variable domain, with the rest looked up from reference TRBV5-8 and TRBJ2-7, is EAGVTQSPTHLIKTRGQQATLRCSPISGHTSVYWYQQALGLGLQFLLWYDEGEERNRGNFPPRFSGRQFPNYSSELNVNALELEDSALYLCASSSYGTGGYEQYFGPGTRLTVT.

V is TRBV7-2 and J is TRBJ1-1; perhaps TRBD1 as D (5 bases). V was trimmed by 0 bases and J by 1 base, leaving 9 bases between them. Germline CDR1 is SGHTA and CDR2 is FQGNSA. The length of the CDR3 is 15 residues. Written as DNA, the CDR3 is TGTGCCAGCAGCTTAGCGCCAGGGAGGAACACTGAAGCTTTCTTT. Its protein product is CASSLAPGRNTEAFF.

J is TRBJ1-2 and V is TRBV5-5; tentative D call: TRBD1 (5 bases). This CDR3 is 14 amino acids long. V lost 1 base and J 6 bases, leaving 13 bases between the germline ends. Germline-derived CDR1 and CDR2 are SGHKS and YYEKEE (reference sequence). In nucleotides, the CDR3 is TGTGCCAGCAGCTTGAGTCGGGGGAAGGATGGCTACACCTTC. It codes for CASSLSRGKDGYTF. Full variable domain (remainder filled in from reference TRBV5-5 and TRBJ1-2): DAGVTQSPTHLIKTRGQQVTLRCSPISGHKSVSWYQQVLGQGPQFIFQYYEKEERGRGNFPDRFSARQFPNYSSELNVNALLLGDSALYLCASSLSRGKDGYTFGSGTRLTVV.

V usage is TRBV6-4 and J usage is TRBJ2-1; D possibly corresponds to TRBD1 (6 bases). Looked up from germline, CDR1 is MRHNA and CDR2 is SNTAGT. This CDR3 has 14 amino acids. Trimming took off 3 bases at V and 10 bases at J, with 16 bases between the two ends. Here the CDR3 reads CASSESSGTPEQFF. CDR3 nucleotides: TGTGCCAGCAGTGAATCTTCCGGGACACCAGAGCAGTTCTTC.

CDR3 DNA sequence: TGTGCCAGCAGCCCGATGACAGGGGTAGGGGTCGGCTACACCTTC. It translates to CASSPMTGVGVGYTF. The J gene is TRBJ1-2, the V gene TRBV7-2; TRBD1 agrees at 8 bases. The CDR3 loop spans 15 amino acids. Germline V gene lookup returns CDR1 SGHTA and CDR2 FQGNSA. Trimming at V came to 5 bases and at J to 8 bases, leaving 13 bases not matched to a gene.

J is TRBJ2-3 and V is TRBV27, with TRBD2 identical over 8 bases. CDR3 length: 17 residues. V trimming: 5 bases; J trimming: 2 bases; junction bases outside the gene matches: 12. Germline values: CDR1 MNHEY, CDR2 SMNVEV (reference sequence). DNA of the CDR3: TGTGCCAGCAGTGGTAGCGGGGCCGATACCTTCACAGATACGCAGTATTTT. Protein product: CASSGSGADTFTDTQYF.

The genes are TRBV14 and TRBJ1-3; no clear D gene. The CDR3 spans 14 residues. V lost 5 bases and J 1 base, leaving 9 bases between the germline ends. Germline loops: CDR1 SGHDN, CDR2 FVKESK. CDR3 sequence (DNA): TGTGCCAGCAGCTCGGGATCTTCTGGAAACACCATATATTTT. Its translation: CASSSGSSGNTIYF.

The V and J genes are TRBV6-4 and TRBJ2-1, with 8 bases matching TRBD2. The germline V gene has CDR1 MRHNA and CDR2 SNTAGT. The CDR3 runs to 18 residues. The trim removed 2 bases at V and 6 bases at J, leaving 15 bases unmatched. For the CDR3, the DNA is TGTGCCAGCAGTGACAACGGGCGGACTAGCTATTCGTCCAATGAGCAGTTCTTC. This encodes CASSDNGRTSYSSNEQFF.

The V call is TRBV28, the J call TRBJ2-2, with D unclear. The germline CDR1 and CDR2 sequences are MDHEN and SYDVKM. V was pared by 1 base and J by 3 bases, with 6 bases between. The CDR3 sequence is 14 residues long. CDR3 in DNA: TGTGCCAGCAGTTTATTAGGCTACACCGGGGAGCTGTTTTTT. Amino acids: CASSLLGYTGELFF.

The CDR3 reads CASSRGYEQYF. As DNA, the CDR3 is TGTGCCAGCAGCCGTGGCTACGAGCAGTACTTC. The rearrangement uses TRBV7-2 and TRBJ2-7, with D hard to call. V shed 5 bases and J shed 3 bases, with 5 bases lying between them. The CDR3 is made up of 11 amino acids. Germline V gives CDR1 SGHTA, CDR2 FQGNSA.

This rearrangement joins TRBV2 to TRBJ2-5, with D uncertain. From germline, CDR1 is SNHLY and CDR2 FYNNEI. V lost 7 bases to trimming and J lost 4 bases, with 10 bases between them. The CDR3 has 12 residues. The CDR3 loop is CASIVGSETQYF. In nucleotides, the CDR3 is TGTGCCAGCATAGTGGGGTCAGAGACCCAGTACTTC. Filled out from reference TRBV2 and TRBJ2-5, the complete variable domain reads EPEVTQTPSHQVTQMGQEVILRCVPISNHLYFYWYRQILGQKVEFLVSFYNNEISEKSEIFDDQFSVERPDGSNFTLKIRSTKLEDSAMYFCASIVGSETQYFGPGTRLLVL.

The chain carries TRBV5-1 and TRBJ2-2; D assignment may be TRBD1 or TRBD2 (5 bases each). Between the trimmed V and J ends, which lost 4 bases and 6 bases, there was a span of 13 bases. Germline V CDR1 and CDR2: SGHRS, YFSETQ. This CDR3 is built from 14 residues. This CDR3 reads CASSLDGTAGELFF. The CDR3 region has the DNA TGCGCCAGCAGCCTGGACGGGACGGCCGGGGAGCTGTTTTTT.

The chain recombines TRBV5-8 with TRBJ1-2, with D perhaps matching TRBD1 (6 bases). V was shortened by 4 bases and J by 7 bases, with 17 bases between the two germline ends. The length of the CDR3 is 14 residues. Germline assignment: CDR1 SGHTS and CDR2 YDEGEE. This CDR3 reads CASSTLGGFLGYTF. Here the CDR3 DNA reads TGTGCCAGCAGCACTTTGGGGGGCTTTCTTGGCTACACCTTC.

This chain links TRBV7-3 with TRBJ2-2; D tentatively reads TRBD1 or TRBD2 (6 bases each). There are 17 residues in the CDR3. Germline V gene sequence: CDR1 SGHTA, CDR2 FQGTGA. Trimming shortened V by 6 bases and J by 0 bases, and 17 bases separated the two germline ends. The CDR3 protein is CASSPVGGGANTGELFF. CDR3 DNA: TGTGCCAGCAGTCCGGTGGGGGGCGGAGCGAACACCGGGGAGCTGTTTTTT. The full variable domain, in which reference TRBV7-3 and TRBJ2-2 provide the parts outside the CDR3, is GAGVSQTPSNKVTEKGKYVELRCDPISGHTALYWYRQSLGQGPEFLIYFQGTGAADDSGLPNDRFFAVRPEGSVSTLKIQRTERGDSAVYLCASSPVGGGANTGELFFGEGSRLTVL.

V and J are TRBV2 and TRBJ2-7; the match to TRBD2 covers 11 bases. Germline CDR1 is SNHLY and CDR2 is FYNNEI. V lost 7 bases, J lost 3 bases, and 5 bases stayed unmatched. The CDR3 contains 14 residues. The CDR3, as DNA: TGTGCCAGCATTGGGACTAGCGGATACTACGAGCAGTACTTC. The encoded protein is CASIGTSGYYEQYF.

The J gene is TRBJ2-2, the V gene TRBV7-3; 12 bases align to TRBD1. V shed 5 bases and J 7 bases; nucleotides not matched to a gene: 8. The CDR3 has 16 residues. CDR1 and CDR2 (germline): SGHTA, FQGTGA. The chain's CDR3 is CASSRGDRGPRGELFF. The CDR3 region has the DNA TGTGCCAGCAGCAGGGGGGACAGGGGGCCCCGCGGGGAGCTGTTTTTT.

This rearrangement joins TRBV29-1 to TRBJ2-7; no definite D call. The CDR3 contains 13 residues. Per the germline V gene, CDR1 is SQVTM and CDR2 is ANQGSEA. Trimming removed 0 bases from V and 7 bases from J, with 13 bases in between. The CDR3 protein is CSVEDRRTPEQYF. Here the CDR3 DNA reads TGCAGCGTTGAAGATCGTCGCACACCTGAGCAGTACTTC.

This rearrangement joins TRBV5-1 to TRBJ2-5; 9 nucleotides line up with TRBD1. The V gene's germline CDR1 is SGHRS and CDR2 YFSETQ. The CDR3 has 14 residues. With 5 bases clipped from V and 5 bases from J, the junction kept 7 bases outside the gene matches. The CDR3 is CASRTTGGWETQYF. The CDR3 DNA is TGCGCCAGCAGAACAACAGGGGGCTGGGAGACCCAGTACTTC.

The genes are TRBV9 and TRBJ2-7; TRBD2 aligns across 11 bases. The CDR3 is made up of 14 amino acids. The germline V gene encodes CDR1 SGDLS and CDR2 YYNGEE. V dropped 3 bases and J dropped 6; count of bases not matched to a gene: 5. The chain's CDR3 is CASSGLAGKSEQYF. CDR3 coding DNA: TGTGCCAGCAGCGGACTAGCGGGAAAGAGCGAGCAGTACTTC.

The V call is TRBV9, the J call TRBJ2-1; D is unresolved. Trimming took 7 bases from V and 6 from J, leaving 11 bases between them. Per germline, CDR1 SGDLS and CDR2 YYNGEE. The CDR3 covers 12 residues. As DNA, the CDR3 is TGTGCCAGCGGCCGACTTCTCAATGAGCAGTTCTTC. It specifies CASGRLLNEQFF.